Listed here are 15 T cell receptor beta chains from one sample, sequenced in a study of T-cell memory formation after mild COVID-19. TCRdb processed the 5' RACE reads anew with MiXCR; each CDR3 protein has one entry. Altogether fewer than 600,000 distinct CDR3 sequences are present, approximately 21% being singletons, with the ten largest covering about 8.4%. The specimen was PBMCs or a T cell subset sorted from them (not recorded which). Receptor source: an adult woman who had mild COVID-19 (a few samples of this study predate the infection). Cell type and time point are not known.

The V and J genes are TRBV19 and TRBJ1-2, with D unclear. V was shortened by 5 bases and J by 14 bases, with 18 bases between the two germline ends. The CDR3 extends over 12 amino acids. Germline V gene sequence: CDR1 LNHDA, CDR2 SQIVND (reference sequence). The CDR3, as DNA: TGTGCCAGTAGTTCAATTCCGACGGTGAGAACCTTC. Translation gives CASSSIPTVRTF.

The rearrangement links TRBV5-6 to TRBJ2-2, with D possibly matching TRBD2 (5 bases). Trimming shortened V by 0 bases and J by 6 bases, and 15 bases separated the two germline ends. Germline-derived CDR1 and CDR2 are SGHDT and YYEEEE. CDR3 length equals 16 residues. The CDR3 sequence: CASSLVPREGSGELFF. The CDR3 DNA follows: TGTGCCAGCAGCTTGGTGCCTCGGGAAGGATCCGGGGAGCTGTTTTTT.

This chain uses TRBV10-3 with TRBJ2-7; D is tentatively TRBD1 or TRBD2 (5 bases each). This CDR3 region has 15 residues. V was clipped by 4 bases and J by 0 bases, with 13 bases between them. CDR1 ENHRY and CDR2 SYGVKD come from the germline V gene. CDR3 loop: CAISVGQGASYEQYF. DNA for the CDR3: TGTGCCATCAGTGTGGGTCAGGGAGCCTCCTACGAGCAGTACTTC.

The rearrangement uses TRBV24-1 and TRBJ2-1; D tentatively fits TRBD1 or TRBD2 (6 bases each). The V gene lost 4 bases and the J gene lost 1 base, with 7 bases spanning the gap. Germline loops: CDR1 KGHDR, CDR2 SFDVKD. CDR3 size: 14 residues. Here the CDR3 DNA reads TGTGCCACCAGTGAAGGGGGGTCCTACAATGAGCAGTTCTTC. It specifies CATSEGGSYNEQFF.

V and J are TRBV29-1 and TRBJ1-2; D remains ambiguous. Germline V gives CDR1 SQVTM, CDR2 ANQGSEA. V was trimmed by 3 bases and J by 8 bases, leaving 16 bases between them. The CDR3 spans 13 residues. The CDR3, as DNA: TGCAGCGTTGACGGTGGAGCGGCCGGGGGCTACACCTTC. Encoded protein: CSVDGGAAGGYTF.

The CDR3 DNA reads as TGTGCCACCAGCAGAGAACAGGGCGGGAATCAGCCCCAGCATTTT. This gives the protein CATSREQGGNQPQHF. The chain is built from TRBV15 and TRBJ1-5, with a possible D match to TRBD1 (6 bases). Germline V gives CDR1 LNHNV, CDR2 YYDKDF (reference sequence). The CDR3 runs to 15 residues. V was cut by 0 bases and J by 4 bases, with 10 bases left in between.

The sample holds a few counts of this clonotype. The chain links TRBV27 to TRBJ2-1, with a tentative D call TRBD1 (6 bases). Germline values: CDR1 MNHEY, CDR2 SMNVEV (reference sequence). Trimming took off 5 bases at V and 10 bases at J, with 9 bases between the two ends. This CDR3 is 11 amino acids long. CDR3 protein: CASSQGQEQFF. CDR3 DNA sequence: TGTGCCAGCAGTCAAGGACAGGAGCAGTTCTTC.

The V call is TRBV7-9, the J call TRBJ2-3, with no clear D. Germline V gene data show CDR1 as SEHNR and CDR2 as FQNEAQ (reference sequence). V was shortened by 5 bases and J by 0 bases, with 6 bases between the two germline ends. The CDR3 is made up of 13 amino acids. This CDR3 reads CASSEISTDTQYF. CDR3 nucleotide sequence: TGTGCCAGCAGCGAGATTAGCACAGATACGCAGTATTTT. The full variable domain, its missing parts supplied by reference TRBV7-9 and TRBJ2-3, is DTGVSQNPRHKITKRGQNVTFRCDPISEHNRLYWYRQTLGQGPEFLTYFQNEAQLEKSRLLSDRFSAERPKGSFSTLEIQRTEQGDSAMYLCASSEISTDTQYFGPGTRLTVL.

The rearrangement uses TRBV20-1 and TRBJ1-1, with 8 bases identical to TRBD1. Trimming at V came to 0 bases and at J to 0 bases, leaving 0 bases not matched to a gene. CDR1 is DFQATT, CDR2 SNEGSKA, per germline (reference sequence). CDR3 size: 14 residues. This CDR3 reads CSAREDRVNTEAFF. In nucleotides, the CDR3 is TGCAGTGCTAGAGAGGACAGGGTGAACACTGAAGCTTTCTTT.

The chain joins TRBV29-1 to TRBJ2-3; 7 bases are shared with TRBD2. After removal of 5 bases from V and 3 bases from J, the junction contained 20 bases not matched to a gene. CDR3 length: 18 residues. The germline CDR1 and CDR2 sequences are SQVTM and ANQGSEA. CDR3 sequence (DNA): TGCAGCGTTACCTCGAGCCTATGGGTGCGCGGGAGAACAGATACGCAGTATTTT. Residues: CSVTSSLWVRGRTDTQYF.

This chain links TRBV5-6 with TRBJ1-1, with no clear D. Per germline, CDR1 SGHDT and CDR2 YYEEEE. The CDR3 has 15 residues. With 1 base removed from V and 2 bases from J, the gap between germline ends came to 12 bases. Here the CDR3 DNA reads TGTGCCAGCAGCTTGTCCACGCACTACAACACTGAAGCTTTCTTT. Translating gives CASSLSTHYNTEAFF. The entire variable domain, with the rest obtained from reference TRBV5-6 and TRBJ1-1, is as follows: DAGVTQSPTHLIKTRGQQVTLRCSPKSGHDTVSWYQQALGQGPQFIFQYYEEEERQRGNFPDRFSGHQFPNYSSELNVNALLLGDSALYLCASSLSTHYNTEAFFGQGTRLTVV.

This clonotype was found a few times. The genes are TRBV7-9 and TRBJ2-1; D not resolved. Germline-derived CDR1 and CDR2 are SEHNR and FQNEAQ (reference sequence). Deletions cut 7 bases from V and 0 bases from J, with 13 bases between. This CDR3 has 15 amino acids. CDR3 amino acids: CASTPDGSSYNEQFF. CDR3 nucleotides: TGTGCCAGCACCCCGGACGGTAGCTCCTACAATGAGCAGTTCTTC.

The chain has TRBV12-3 or TRBV12-4 and TRBJ1-3; D might be TRBD1 (6 bases). With 4 bases removed from V and 3 bases from J, the gap between germline ends came to 19 bases. The CDR3 consists of 17 residues. DNA of the CDR3: TGTGCCAGCAGTTGGTCAGGGGCCCTGGTTGATGGAAACACCATATATTTT. As protein: CASSWSGALVDGNTIYF.

The genes are TRBV4-2 and TRBJ2-5; D unclear. Germline-derived CDR1 and CDR2 are LGHNA and YNFKEQ. V was clipped by 1 base and J by 2 bases, with 14 bases between them. This CDR3 has 16 amino acids. CDR3 loop: CASSQAAPTGQETQYF. The CDR3 bases are TGTGCCAGCAGCCAAGCTGCTCCGACTGGTCAAGAGACCCAGTACTTC.

V is TRBV9 and J is TRBJ2-2, with D possibly being TRBD1 (5 bases). V lost 3 bases and J 3 bases, leaving 15 bases between the germline ends. Germline loops: CDR1 SGDLS, CDR2 YYNGEE. This CDR3 is built from 16 residues. The DNA for the CDR3 is TGTGCCAGCAGCGGGGGTACAGGTGACTACACCGGGGAGCTGTTTTTT. The encoded protein is CASSGGTGDYTGELFF.